Listed here are 22 T cell receptor beta chains from one sample, sequenced in a study of regulatory T cells in long-lasting Graves disease. Time point indicated: newly diagnosed GD, antithyroid drugs for less than 3 months. PBMC RNA was the source of the TCR library. Arm-PCR of CDR3 regions and iRepertoire HTBI primers were the basis on which TCR beta libraries were built. TCRdb re-analysed the multiplex PCR reads in MiXCR, keeping a single row per CDR3 protein. The sample lists around 480,000 distinct CDR3 sequences, 15% to 20% occurring once. This same sample was also taken into another study, of T cells in Graves' hyperthyroidism and ophthalmopathy.

Material: peripheral blood mononuclear cells (PBMCs), obtained at new diagnosis, from a patient treated with antithyroid drugs. These receptors came from a middle-aged man with Graves disease.

This clonotype has at least ten counts. This chain joins TRBV5-1 and TRBJ2-3; the match to TRBD2 covers 9 bases. The germline V gene has CDR1 SGHRS and CDR2 YFSETQ. The V segment lost 0 bases and the J segment 2 bases; nucleotides outside the gene matches: 10. The CDR3 has 18 amino acids. CDR3 loop: CASSLERLAGFSTDTQYF. The CDR3 nucleotides are TGCGCCAGCAGCTTGGAACGGCTAGCGGGATTTTCCACAGATACGCAGTATTTT.

This chain joins TRBV25-1 and TRBJ2-6; TRBD1 is a possible D gene (6 bases). This CDR3 is 17 amino acids long. V shed 7 bases and J shed 0 bases, with 16 bases lying between them. Per the germline V gene, CDR1 is MGHDK and CDR2 is SYGVNS. As DNA, the CDR3 is TGTGCCAGCATATACCGGGACAACGCCTCTGGGGCCAACGTCCTGACTTTC. Protein sequence: CASIYRDNASGANVLTF.

This clonotype has just a few counts. The V and J genes are TRBV29-1 and TRBJ2-7; D not resolved. The CDR3 covers 11 residues. Germline-derived CDR1 and CDR2 are SQVTM and ANQGSEA. V lost 2 bases, J lost 5 bases, and 7 bases lay in between. CDR3 amino acids: CSVESGHEQYF. CDR3 nucleotide sequence: TGCAGCGTTGAAAGTGGCCACGAGCAGTACTTC.

At least ten counts were recorded for this clonotype. The V and J genes are TRBV27 and TRBJ1-3; no definite D call. The CDR3 has 13 amino acids. Germline lookup yields CDR1 MNHEY and CDR2 SMNVEV (reference sequence). V lost 6 bases to trimming and J lost 0 bases, with 6 bases between them. CDR3 coding DNA: TGTGCCAGCAGGCTATCCTCTGGAAACACCATATATTTT. Protein product: CASRLSSGNTIYF.

This clonotype was seen at least ten times. The rearrangement uses TRBV6-2 or TRBV6-3 and TRBJ1-1, with TRBD1 identical over 9 bases. Trimming took 8 bases from V and 4 from J; bases not matched to a gene: 11. Per germline, CDR1 MNHEY and CDR2 SVGEGT. This CDR3 has 15 residues. The CDR3 nucleotides read TGTGCCAGCCAGCTACAGGGGGCGATCGGCACTGAAGCTTTCTTT. This translates into CASQLQGAIGTEAFF.

Ten or more counts support this clonotype. The chain combines TRBV11-2 with TRBJ2-1, with 7 positions matching TRBD2. Germline CDR1 reads SGHAT; CDR2 reads FQNNGV. With 6 bases clipped from V and 0 bases from J, the junction kept 26 bases outside the gene matches. The CDR3 contains 22 residues. In nucleotides, the CDR3 is TGTGCCAGCAGTCTTAGGCCTTTGGGAGGGGAAATAGCCAAGAGCTCCTACAATGAGCAGTTCTTC. This sequence encodes CASSLRPLGGEIAKSSYNEQFF.

This clonotype was recorded at least ten times. CDR3 nucleotides: TGTGCCAGTACTACCCCATCCCGGCTGAACACTGAAGCTTTCTTT. Encoded protein: CASTTPSRLNTEAFF. The rearrangement links TRBV19 to TRBJ1-1; D is ambiguous. The V and J ends lost 7 bases and 0 bases respectively, with 15 bases between them. The CDR3 extends over 15 amino acids. The germline V gene encodes CDR1 LNHDA and CDR2 SQIVND (reference sequence).

This clonotype was picked up many times. The chain joins TRBV28 to TRBJ2-7; possible D gene TRBD1, 6 bases. Germline V gives CDR1 MDHEN, CDR2 SYDVKM. The CDR3 loop spans 14 amino acids. Deletions cut 3 bases from V and 3 bases from J, with 12 bases between. In DNA, the CDR3 is TGTGCCAGCAGTTTTGAGGGACACGTCTACGAGCAGTACTTC. Translating gives CASSFEGHVYEQYF.

This clonotype was detected ten times or more. The chain joins TRBV20-1 to TRBJ2-1, with D perhaps given as TRBD1 or TRBD2 (5 bases each). The CDR3 totals 13 residues. Trimming removed 4 bases at V and 5 bases at J, with 12 bases between. Germline V gives CDR1 DFQATT, CDR2 SNEGSKA (reference sequence). CDR3 sequence reads: CSATGTMNNEQFF. CDR3 nucleotide sequence: TGCAGTGCTACCGGGACCATGAACAATGAGCAGTTCTTC.

The sample holds many counts of this clonotype. The chain joins TRBV10-2 to TRBJ1-5; 9 bases map to TRBD1. With V trimmed by 6 bases and J by 4 bases, 1 base remained unmatched. Germline assignment: CDR1 WSHSY and CDR2 SAAADI. The CDR3 runs 13 residues. The CDR3 reads CASSGQGNQPQHF. As DNA, the CDR3 is TGCGCCAGCAGCGGACAGGGGAATCAGCCCCAGCATTTT.

There are many counts of this clonotype. The chain uses TRBV12-5 and TRBJ2-5, with D perhaps matching TRBD1 or TRBD2 (5 bases each). Germline assignment: CDR1 LGHNT and CDR2 FRNRAP. The CDR3 is 16 residues long. With 5 bases removed from V and 2 bases from J, the gap between germline ends came to 18 bases. The CDR3 reads CASGADRDRPQETQYF. CDR3 in DNA: TGTGCTAGTGGTGCCGACCGGGACCGCCCACAAGAGACCCAGTACTTC.

This clonotype was counted a few times. This sequence joins TRBV28 and TRBJ1-4; the D gene is possibly TRBD1 (5 bases). The V end was cut by 7 bases, the J end by 8 bases, with 20 bases between. This CDR3 comprises 15 residues. Germline loops: CDR1 MDHEN, CDR2 SYDVKM. This CDR3 reads CASTLGAGWDEKLFF. CDR3 bases: TGTGCCAGCACTCTAGGGGCAGGGTGGGACGAAAAACTGTTTTTT. Based on the CDR3 plus reference TRBV28 and TRBJ1-4, the full variable domain is DVKVTQSSRYLVKRTGEKVFLECVQDMDHENMFWYRQDPGLGLRLIYFSYDVKMKEKGDIPEGYSVSREKKERFSLILESASTNQTSMYLCASTLGAGWDEKLFFGSGTQLSVL.

CDR3 loop: CASSLLLTANQPQHF. In nucleotides, the CDR3 is TGTGCCAGCAGCTTACTTCTGACGGCTAATCAGCCCCAGCATTTT. The chain joins TRBV7-8 to TRBJ1-5; D gene unclear. Trimming pared 2 bases from V and 4 bases from J, leaving 12 bases between. CDR3 length: 15 amino acids. CDR1 and CDR2 from the germline V gene are SGHVS and FQNEAQ.

This clonotype was counted many times. V gene TRBV20-1 combines with J gene TRBJ2-7, with a tentative D call TRBD1 (5 bases). This CDR3 spans 13 amino acids. V lost 6 bases, J lost 5 bases, and 17 bases lay in between. Germline V gene sequence: CDR1 DFQATT, CDR2 SNEGSKA (reference sequence). CDR3 sequence (DNA): TGCAGTGCGATAGAGTACAGGTGGGACGAGCAGTACTTC. Its protein is CSAIEYRWDEQYF.

Ten or more counts support this clonotype. Written as DNA, the CDR3 is TGTGCCTGGAGCAGGGGACATAGAGAGACCCAGTACTTC. This codes for CAWSRGHRETQYF. The gene calls are TRBV30 and TRBJ2-5; perhaps TRBD1 as D (6 bases). The V end lost 3 bases, the J end lost 4 bases, and 12 bases lay between the germline ends. Germline CDR1 is GTSNPN and CDR2 is SVGIG (reference sequence). CDR3 length equals 13 residues.

The V gene is TRBV20-1, the J gene TRBJ1-2; D remains unclear. V lost 0 bases and J 7 bases, leaving 12 bases between the germline ends. The CDR3 spans 13 residues. Germline V CDR1 and CDR2: DFQATT, SNEGSKA (reference sequence). The CDR3 protein is CSARDGVRAGYTF. CDR3 coding DNA: TGCAGTGCTAGAGATGGCGTCAGAGCTGGCTACACCTTC.

This clonotype has a count of ten or more. The genes are TRBV5-5 and TRBJ2-1; D possibly corresponds to TRBD2 (6 bases). V was cut by 3 bases and J by 10 bases, with 11 bases left in between. The CDR3 is 12 amino acids. The V gene's germline CDR1 is SGHKS and CDR2 YYEKEE (reference sequence). The CDR3 bases are TGTGCCAGCAGCTGGGAGGTTCGGGAGCAGTTCTTC. It codes for CASSWEVREQFF.

CDR3 DNA: TGTGCCAGCAGTTTAGCGGGACGCCATGTAGAGACCCAGTACTTC. Translating it yields CASSLAGRHVETQYF. The V gene is TRBV27, the J gene TRBJ2-5; a weak D match, TRBD2 (6 bases). The CDR3 loop spans 15 amino acids. V was pared by 2 bases and J by 4 bases, with 14 bases between. Germline V gene data show CDR1 as MNHEY and CDR2 as SMNVEV (reference sequence).

This clonotype occurred a few times. V and J are TRBV30 and TRBJ2-1; 7 positions agree with TRBD2. After removal of 0 bases from V and 5 bases from J, the junction contained 4 bases not matched to a gene. The CDR3 has 14 residues. Germline CDR1 reads GTSNPN; CDR2 reads SVGIG (reference sequence). The CDR3 is CAWSVWGGNNEQFF. The CDR3 DNA follows: TGTGCCTGGAGTGTATGGGGGGGAAACAATGAGCAGTTCTTC.

The rearrangement joins TRBV10-2 to TRBJ2-7; a weak D match, TRBD1 (5 bases). The CDR3 is 12 amino acids. The V gene's germline CDR1 is WSHSY and CDR2 SAAADI. Trimming shortened V by 4 bases and J by 6 bases, and 10 bases separated the two germline ends. This CDR3 is CASSVGPGEQYF. The DNA for the CDR3 is TGCGCCAGCAGTGTGGGGCCTGGCGAGCAGTACTTC.

This clonotype was counted only a few times. The V call is TRBV4-1, the J call TRBJ1-1; 7 nucleotides agree with TRBD1. Germline V lookup: CDR1 MGHRA, CDR2 YSYEKL. Losses at the gene ends were 4 bases for V and 8 bases for J; bases not matched to a gene: 10. The CDR3 sequence is 14 residues long. This CDR3 reads CASSRGTAAREAFF. CDR3 bases: TGCGCCAGCAGCCGCGGGACAGCAGCACGGGAAGCTTTCTTT.

Comment on this clonotype: A read error may explain this, as a much larger clone is one base away. The CDR3 protein is CASSSTGSKNIQYF. CDR3 coding DNA: TGTGCCAGCAGCTCGACAGGGTCCAAAAACATTCAGTACTTC. This chain joins TRBV9 and TRBJ2-4, with 7 nucleotides matching TRBD1. The CDR3 is made up of 14 amino acids. The J segment lost 2 bases and the V segment lost 4 bases, leaving 3 bases of the junction unmatched. The germline gives CDR1 SGDLS, CDR2 YYNGEE.